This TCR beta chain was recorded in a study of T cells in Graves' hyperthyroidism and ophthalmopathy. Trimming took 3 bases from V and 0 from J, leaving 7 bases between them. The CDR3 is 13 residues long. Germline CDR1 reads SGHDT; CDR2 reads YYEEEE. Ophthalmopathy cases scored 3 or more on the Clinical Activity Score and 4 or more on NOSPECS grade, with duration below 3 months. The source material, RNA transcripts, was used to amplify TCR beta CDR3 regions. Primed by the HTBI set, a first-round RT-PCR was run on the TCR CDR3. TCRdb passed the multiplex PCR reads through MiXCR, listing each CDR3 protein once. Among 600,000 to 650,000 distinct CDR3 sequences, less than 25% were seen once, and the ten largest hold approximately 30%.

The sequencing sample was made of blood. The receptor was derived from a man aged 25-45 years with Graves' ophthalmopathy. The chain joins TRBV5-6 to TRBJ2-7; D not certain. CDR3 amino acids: CASSSGFSYEQYF. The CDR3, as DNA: TGTGCCAGCAGCTCCGGGTTCTCCTACGAGCAGTACTTC.